This T cell receptor (beta chain) was identified during a study of spatial heterogeneity in lung cancer. As for the study in general: Detected sequences consistently included more beta-chain ones than alpha-chain ones.

Time point specified: sample taken at primary tumor resection. Unsorted samples of tumor, nontumor lung or frozen PBMC had their whole RNA sequenced. The donors comprised some 78 untreated early-stage non-small cell lung cancer patients. Germline loops: CDR1 SGHTA, CDR2 FQGNSA. The ends were cut back, 6 bases at V and 6 bases at J, with 10 bases in the middle. CDR3 length: 12 residues. A note on this clonotype: Little can be read into the size of this beta chain, an off-target read in a library designed for alpha chains.

Every TCR cDNA molecule carried a tag that served as a unique molecular identifier. TCRdb called the 5' RACE reads again in MiXCR, with one record for every CDR3 protein. The table has approximately 12,000 distinct CDR3 sequences, roughly 6.2% seen once. The chain combines TRBV7-2 with TRBJ2-3, with D possibly being TRBD1 (5 bases). This clonotype was obtained from a male donor with early-stage non-small cell lung cancer. The sample here was normal lung tissue next to the tumor, taken at surgery. The CDR3 here is CASSQNRDTQYF. CDR3 DNA: TGTGCCAGCAGTCAAAACAGGGATACGCAGTATTTT.